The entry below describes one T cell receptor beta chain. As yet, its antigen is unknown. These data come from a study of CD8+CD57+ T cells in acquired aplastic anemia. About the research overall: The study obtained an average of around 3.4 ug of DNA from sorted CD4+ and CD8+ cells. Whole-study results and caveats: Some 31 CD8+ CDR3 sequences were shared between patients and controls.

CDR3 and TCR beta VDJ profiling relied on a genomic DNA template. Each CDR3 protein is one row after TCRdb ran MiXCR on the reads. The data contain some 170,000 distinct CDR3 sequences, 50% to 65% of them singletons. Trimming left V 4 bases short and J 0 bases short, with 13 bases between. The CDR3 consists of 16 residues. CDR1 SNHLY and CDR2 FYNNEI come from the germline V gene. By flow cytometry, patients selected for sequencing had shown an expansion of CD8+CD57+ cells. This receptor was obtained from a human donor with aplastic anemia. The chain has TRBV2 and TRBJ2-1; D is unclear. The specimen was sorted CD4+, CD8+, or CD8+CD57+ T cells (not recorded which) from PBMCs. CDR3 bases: TGTGCCAGCAGTGGTACGGCCAGGCTCTCCTACAATGAGCAGTTCTTC. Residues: CASSGTARLSYNEQFF.